The 27 T cell receptor beta chains in this list originate from one sample, sequenced in a study of blood T cell repertoires in COVID-19 (dated by TCRdb to 2020 to 2021). The library was produced with the immunoSEQ multiplex PCR assay. TCRdb retrieved this table from immuneACCESS and kept in-frame rearrangements only. Not all clones are present; in checked studies, unresolved V genes account for under half, and no reason is known for the remainder. The sample table lists over 85,000 clones, 85% of them with a count of one. The top ten clones comprise over 35% of the sample. The specimen sequenced was peripheral blood. These receptor sequences come from an older man with acute or convalescent COVID-19.

The chain recombines TRBV28 with TRBJ2-3; 7 bases are a match to TRBD1. The germline gives CDR1 MDHEN, CDR2 SYDVKM. The junction had 4 bases not matched to a gene; V was cut back by 1 base and J by 3 bases. This CDR3 comprises 15 residues. CDR3 in amino acids: CASSLFPDRTDTQYF. CDR3 DNA: TGTGCCAGCAGTTTATTCCCGGACAGGACAGATACGCAGTATTTT. Full variable domain (outside the CDR3, taken from reference TRBV28 and TRBJ2-3): DVKVTQSSRYLVKRTGEKVFLECVQDMDHENMFWYRQDPGLGLRLIYFSYDVKMKEKGDIPEGYSVSREKKERFSLILESASTNQTSMYLCASSLFPDRTDTQYFGPGTRLTVL.

V is TRBV27 and J is TRBJ2-2, with 7 nucleotides matching TRBD2. Germline CDR1 MNHEY, CDR2 SMNVEV (reference sequence). The V and J ends lost 6 bases and 6 bases, in that order; junction bases with no gene match: 13. The CDR3 is 16 residues long. The CDR3 region has the DNA TGTGCCAGCAGACGGACTAGTTTCATTTCGCCCGGGGAGCTGTTTTTT. Encoded protein: CASRRTSFISPGELFF.

The gene calls are TRBV7-3 and TRBJ1-6; 10 nucleotides line up with TRBD1. V dropped 4 bases and J dropped 7; count of bases not matched to a gene: 1. CDR3 length equals 14 residues. Germline CDR1 and CDR2: SGHTA and FQGTGA. CDR3 DNA sequence: TGTGCCAGCAGCTCGGGACAGGGGAATTCACCCCTCCACTTT. This sequence encodes CASSSGQGNSPLHF.

The rearrangement uses TRBV30 and TRBJ1-6; TRBD1 agrees at 10 bases. V trimming: 5 bases; J trimming: 9 bases; junction bases outside the gene matches: 10. Germline CDR1 reads GTSNPN; CDR2 reads SVGIG (reference sequence). The CDR3 runs to 15 residues. In nucleotides, the CDR3 is TGTGCCTGGGGTCCGGGACAGGGGTACCGTTCACCCCTCCACTTT. Its translation is CAWGPGQGYRSPLHF.

On this clone: This CDR3 is also generated by other DNA sequences in the sample. The rearrangement joins TRBV6-1 to TRBJ1-5, with D maybe TRBD1 (5 bases). The CDR3 spans 15 residues. Germline V gene data show CDR1 as MNHNS and CDR2 as SASEGT. Deletions cut 0 bases from V and 7 bases from J, with 13 bases between. The CDR3 reads CASSEAGGSNQPQHF. CDR3 in DNA: TGTGCCAGCAGTGAAGCGGGGGGGTCAAACCAGCCCCAGCATTTT.

The chain couples TRBV5-6 to TRBJ2-6; perhaps TRBD2 as D (6 bases). This CDR3 has 15 amino acids. Germline lookup yields CDR1 SGHDT and CDR2 YYEEEE. V was cut by 0 bases and J by 2 bases, with 6 bases left in between. The CDR3 spells CASSLGGAGANVLTF. CDR3 nucleotides: TGTGCCAGCAGCTTGGGCGGGGCTGGGGCCAACGTCCTGACTTTC.

The chain joins TRBV6-1 to TRBJ2-7; 7 bases are shared with TRBD2. V lost 0 bases and J lost 7; bases outside the gene matches: 15. From germline, CDR1 is MNHNS and CDR2 SASEGT. This CDR3 contains 17 residues. The CDR3 sequence: CASSEAGGPGGFGEQYF. The CDR3 nucleotides read TGTGCCAGCAGTGAAGCGGGGGGTCCGGGAGGATTCGGGGAGCAGTACTTC.

This chain's CDR3 is CASSVNPVESGMSYEQYF. CDR3 DNA sequence: TGTGCCAGCAGCGTAAACCCCGTCGAAAGCGGGATGTCCTACGAGCAGTACTTC. The V gene is TRBV9, the J gene TRBJ2-7; TRBD2 matches at 7 bases. Germline V gives CDR1 SGDLS, CDR2 YYNGEE. The V and J ends lost 1 base and 1 base, in that order; junction bases with no gene match: 14. This CDR3 is 18 amino acids long.

This chain uses TRBV10-1 with TRBJ1-1; unclear D gene. The CDR3 contains 13 residues. Germline V lookup: CDR1 WNHNN, CDR2 SYGVQD (reference sequence). V gave up 0 bases and J gave up 4 bases, with 6 bases separating them. The CDR3 here is CASSESTLTEAFF. Here the CDR3 DNA reads TGCGCCAGCAGTGAGTCGACTCTCACTGAAGCTTTCTTT.

The V and J genes are TRBV28 and TRBJ1-3; no clear D. The CDR3 has 15 residues. Germline values: CDR1 MDHEN, CDR2 SYDVKM. The V gene lost 5 bases and the J gene lost 7 bases, with 18 bases spanning the gap. The CDR3 is CASSPPSNEGNTIYF. In nucleotides, the CDR3 is TGTGCCAGCAGTCCTCCAAGCAATGAGGGTAACACCATATATTTT.

The rearrangement uses TRBV5-4 and TRBJ2-7; 10 positions match TRBD2. With 4 bases clipped from V and 7 bases from J, the junction kept 14 bases outside the gene matches. The germline V gene encodes CDR1 SGHNT and CDR2 YYREEE (reference sequence). The CDR3 consists of 16 residues. CDR3 DNA sequence: TGTGCCAGCAGCCCGGGCGGGCTAGCGGGAGATCAAGAGCAGTACTTC. It is translated as CASSPGGLAGDQEQYF.

This rearrangement joins TRBV7-9 to TRBJ2-4, with D tentatively TRBD2 (5 bases). The CDR3 totals 16 residues. V was cut by 4 bases and J by 0 bases, with 13 bases left in between. From germline, CDR1 is SEHNR and CDR2 FQNEAQ (reference sequence). The CDR3, as DNA: TGTGCCAGCAGCTATCTCATCGGGGTAGCCAAAAACATTCAGTACTTC. Protein product: CASSYLIGVAKNIQYF.

This clone was recorded only once. A junction boundary mismatches the germline segment, possibly from a read error. This chain uses TRBV24-1 with TRBJ1-3, with a possible D match to TRBD1 (5 bases). CDR1 and CDR2 (germline): KGHDR, SFDVKD. The CDR3 runs to 15 residues. DNA of the CDR3: TGTGCCACCAGTGAAGCCCGGACATCTGAAAACACCATATATTTT. It yields the protein CATSEARTSENTIYF.

The rearrangement links TRBV24-1 to TRBJ2-1, with 8 bases identical to TRBD2. The junction had 11 bases not matched to a gene; V was cut back by 5 bases and J by 9 bases. CDR3 length: 15 amino acids. From germline, CDR1 is KGHDR and CDR2 SFDVKD. In DNA form, the CDR3 reads TGTGCCACCAGTGTGCAGCGGGGGTCGCGTGGTGAGCAGTTCTTC. This codes for CATSVQRGSRGEQFF.

The gene calls are TRBV7-3 and TRBJ2-2; 12 bases line up with TRBD2. J gave up 1 base and V 3 bases, and 6 bases lay outside the gene matches. The CDR3 is 18 residues long. Germline CDR1 SGHTA, CDR2 FQGTGA. Written as DNA, the CDR3 is TGTGCCAGCAGCTTCTCTCCGGGACTAGCGGGGAACACCGGGGAGCTGTTTTTT. This gives the protein CASSFSPGLAGNTGELFF.

CDR3 DNA: TGTGCCAGCAACTCCTGGACCCTTGGACTAGGTGATGGCGAGCAGTACTTC. It is translated as CASNSWTLGLGDGEQYF. V gene TRBV11-2 combines with J gene TRBJ2-7, with 7 bases fitting TRBD2. There are 17 residues in the CDR3. V dropped 7 bases and J dropped 6; count of bases not matched to a gene: 21. Germline V gene lookup returns CDR1 SGHAT and CDR2 FQNNGV. Drawing the rest from reference TRBV11-2 and TRBJ2-7, the complete variable domain is EAGVAQSPRYKIIEKRQSVAFWCNPISGHATLYWYQQILGQGPKLLIQFQNNGVVDDSQLPKDRFSAERLKGVDSTLKIQPAKLEDSAVYLCASNSWTLGLGDGEQYFGPGTRLTVT.

V usage is TRBV6-5 and J usage is TRBJ2-7, with 7 positions matching TRBD1. The CDR3 contains 15 residues. The trim removed 0 bases at V and 7 bases at J, leaving 9 bases unmatched. CDR1 MNHEY and CDR2 SVGAGI come from the germline V gene. As DNA, the CDR3 is TGTGCCAGCAGTTACTCGACTGTTAGGGGGCTGGAGCAGTACTTC. Translation gives CASSYSTVRGLEQYF.

This clone came up many times. V gene TRBV24-1 combines with J gene TRBJ1-5; D is perhaps TRBD1 (5 bases). Germline values: CDR1 KGHDR, CDR2 SFDVKD. The V gene lost 11 bases and the J gene lost 1 base, with 11 bases spanning the gap. The CDR3 has 13 residues. The chain's CDR3 is CAIQKGSNQPQHF. CDR3 coding DNA: TGTGCCATCCAGAAGGGGAGCAATCAGCCCCAGCATTTT.

The sample holds one count of this clone. The chain carries TRBV5-1 and TRBJ2-5; 7 positions match TRBD2. CDR3 length equals 14 residues. Trimming cost V 4 bases and J 5 bases; bases outside gene matches: 8. Germline CDR1 reads SGHRS; CDR2 reads YFSETQ. The CDR3 nucleotides read TGCGCCAGCAGCCCTAGCGGAGTCGGGGAGACCCAGTACTTC. Its protein product is CASSPSGVGETQYF.

V gene TRBV3-1 (or the pseudogene TRBV3-2) combines with J gene TRBJ2-7; 8 positions agree with TRBD2. V was pared by 4 bases and J by 3 bases, with 5 bases of the junction left unmatched. Germline lookup yields CDR1 LGHDT and CDR2 YNNKEL (reference sequence). CDR3 size: 14 residues. The CDR3 is CASSRGTSVYEQYF. In DNA form, the CDR3 reads TGTGCCAGCAGCCGAGGGACTAGTGTCTACGAGCAGTACTTC.

V and J are TRBV19 and TRBJ1-2; 9 bases map to TRBD1. This CDR3 comprises 15 residues. Germline V gene data show CDR1 as LNHDA and CDR2 as SQIVND (reference sequence). V dropped 4 bases and J dropped 4; count of bases not matched to a gene: 7. The DNA for the CDR3 is TGTGCCAGTAGTAGAGGGACAGGGAAGGTCTATGGCTACACCTTC. It codes for CASSRGTGKVYGYTF.

The V call is TRBV11-3, the J call TRBJ2-1; TRBD2 matches at 7 bases. The J segment lost 6 bases and the V segment lost 5 bases, leaving 10 bases of the junction unmatched. The CDR3 spans 15 residues. Per the germline V gene, CDR1 is SGHNT and CDR2 is YENEEA. The DNA of the CDR3 is TGTGCCAGCAGCATGAAAGGACTAGTTGGCAATGAGCAGTTCTTC. It yields the protein CASSMKGLVGNEQFF.

V gene TRBV24-1 combines with J gene TRBJ2-3; TRBD2 agrees at 11 bases. The CDR3 extends over 18 amino acids. The germline CDR1 and CDR2 sequences are KGHDR and SFDVKD. V lost 3 bases, J lost 2 bases, and 9 bases stayed unmatched. CDR3 region: CATSDPSLAGGSTDTQYF. CDR3 nucleotide sequence: TGTGCCACCAGTGATCCGAGCCTAGCGGGAGGATCCACAGATACGCAGTATTTT.

The chain employs TRBV2 and TRBJ2-7; maybe TRBD2 (5 bases). The V gene lost 6 bases and the J gene lost 4 bases, with 10 bases spanning the gap. The germline V gene has CDR1 SNHLY and CDR2 FYNNEI. The CDR3 has 12 residues. CDR3 sequence reads: CASSPGNYEQYF. For the CDR3, the DNA is TGTGCCAGCAGCCCCGGGAATTACGAGCAGTACTTC.

The chain links TRBV7-8 to TRBJ2-2, with 9 bases that match TRBD1. Germline CDR1 is SGHVS and CDR2 is FQNEAQ. CDR3 length: 15 amino acids. The V gene end was trimmed by 5 bases and the J gene end by 4 bases; junction bases not matched to a gene: 5. The CDR3 nucleotides are TGTGCCAGCAGCATACAGGGGGCGCGCACCGGGGAGCTGTTTTTT. Encoded protein: CASSIQGARTGELFF.

CDR3: CAWSADRGEAFF. Here the CDR3 DNA reads TGTGCCTGGAGTGCGGACAGGGGTGAAGCTTTCTTT. The rearrangement uses TRBV30 and TRBJ1-1, with TRBD1 matching 9 bases. The J segment lost 7 bases and the V segment lost 1 base, leaving 1 base of the junction unmatched. This CDR3 is built from 12 residues. CDR1 is GTSNPN, CDR2 SVGIG, per germline (reference sequence).

The genes are TRBV29-1 and TRBJ1-3, with no clear D. Germline V CDR1 and CDR2: SQVTM, ANQGSEA. Trimming pared 6 bases from V and 2 bases from J, leaving 5 bases between. The CDR3 has 11 residues. CDR3 sequence: CSVQTGNTIYF. The CDR3 coding sequence is TGCAGCGTCCAGACTGGAAACACCATATATTTT. Filled out from reference TRBV29-1 and TRBJ1-3, the complete variable domain reads SAVISQKPSRDICQRGTSLTIQCQVDSQVTMMFWYRQQPGQSLTLIATANQGSEATYESGFVIDKFPISRPNLTFSTLTVSNMSPEDSSIYLCSVQTGNTIYFGEGSWLTVV.